These 31 T cell receptor beta chains were all obtained from the same sample, sequenced in a study of lymphopenia after photon versus proton radiotherapy. TCRdb keeps only in-frame clones here, not all; method: immunoSEQ multiplex PCR. This table has tens of thousands of clones, about 85% appearing once. The input for sequencing was peripheral blood, taken from a patient treated with proton-based radiotherapy. The receptors originated from a man older than 75 with esophageal cancer.

This clone was detected once. This specimen includes other DNA sequences encoding the same CDR3. This chain connects TRBV5-1 to TRBJ2-7, with unresolved D. Between the trimmed V and J ends, which lost 0 bases and 3 bases, there was a span of 7 bases. Germline V gives CDR1 SGHRS, CDR2 YFSETQ. The CDR3 is 13 amino acids. The DNA for the CDR3 is TGCGCCAGCAGCTTGGTTGGAGTCTACGAGCAGTACTTC. Its protein is CASSLVGVYEQYF.

The J gene is TRBJ1-2, the V gene TRBV6-5, with 9 bases identical to TRBD1. Germline V gene sequence: CDR1 MNHEY, CDR2 SVGAGI. V lost 5 bases and J lost 4; bases outside the gene matches: 5. This CDR3 has 14 amino acids. CDR3: CASSQGQGLYGYTF. DNA of the CDR3: TGTGCCAGCAGTCAGGGACAGGGCCTCTATGGCTACACCTTC.

Only a few counts were recorded for this clone. In DNA, the CDR3 is TGTGCCAGCAGCGACGGGACAGGGGATTCACCCCTCCACTTT. This encodes CASSDGTGDSPLHF. The V and J genes are TRBV7-9 and TRBJ1-6, with TRBD1 matching 10 bases. The CDR3 contains 14 residues. Trimming took 5 bases from V and 8 from J; bases not matched to a gene: 3. Germline CDR1 and CDR2: SEHNR and FQNEAQ (reference sequence).

The genes are TRBV6-5 and TRBJ2-3, with D possibly being TRBD1 or TRBD2 (5 bases each). The length of the CDR3 is 13 residues. V shed 4 bases and J shed 0 bases, with 5 bases lying between them. Germline lookup yields CDR1 MNHEY and CDR2 SVGAGI. The CDR3 protein is CASSWDSTDTQYF. Here the CDR3 DNA reads TGTGCCAGCAGTTGGGACAGCACAGATACGCAGTATTTT.

The rearrangement uses TRBV27 and TRBJ2-6; D not certain. Trimming removed 4 bases from V and 0 bases from J, with 7 bases in between. The germline gives CDR1 MNHEY, CDR2 SMNVEV (reference sequence). This CDR3 is 15 amino acids long. The chain's CDR3 is CASSSRFSGANVLTF. In DNA form, the CDR3 reads TGTGCCAGCAGTTCCCGGTTCTCTGGGGCCAACGTCCTGACTTTC.

This clone was found once. J is TRBJ2-2 and V is TRBV4-3; TRBD2 matches at 9 bases. CDR3 length: 15 amino acids. The trim removed 1 base at V and 4 bases at J, leaving 1 base unmatched. Germline values: CDR1 LGHNA, CDR2 YSLEER. CDR3 nucleotides: TGCGCCAGCAGCCAAGGGACTAGCGTCACCGGGGAGCTGTTTTTT. Encoded protein: CASSQGTSVTGELFF.

The CDR3 sequence: CASSMTSGNGQPQHF. CDR3 sequence (DNA): TGTGCCAGTAGTATGACTTCAGGGAATGGCCAGCCCCAGCATTTT. The V call is TRBV19, the J call TRBJ1-5, with a possible D match to TRBD1 (5 bases). The CDR3 has 15 amino acids. Germline V CDR1 and CDR2: LNHDA, SQIVND (reference sequence). Trimming pared 3 bases from V and 7 bases from J, leaving 16 bases between.

The chain recombines TRBV15 with TRBJ1-1, with D hard to call. The V and J ends lost 0 bases and 3 bases respectively, with 8 bases between them. Germline-derived CDR1 and CDR2 are LNHNV and YYDKDF (reference sequence). CDR3 size: 14 residues. The CDR3: CATSRDLGDTEAFF. Written as DNA, the CDR3 is TGTGCCACCAGCAGAGATCTCGGGGACACTGAAGCTTTCTTT.

V and J are TRBV4-2 and TRBJ1-3, with D perhaps TRBD1 (6 bases). Trimming pared 5 bases from V and 1 base from J, leaving 12 bases between. The CDR3 covers 15 residues. Per germline, CDR1 LGHNA and CDR2 YNFKEQ. The CDR3 loop reads CASSYPGESGNTIYF. CDR3 coding DNA: TGTGCCAGCAGCTATCCAGGGGAATCTGGAAACACCATATATTTT.

The rearrangement joins TRBV29-1 to TRBJ1-1; D is undetermined. CDR1 SQVTM and CDR2 ANQGSEA come from the germline V gene. V gave up 7 bases and J gave up 2 bases, with 14 bases separating them. The CDR3 is made up of 13 amino acids. The CDR3: CSAPDGSNTEAFF. The CDR3 DNA follows: TGCAGCGCTCCTGACGGCTCCAACACTGAAGCTTTCTTT.

This sequence joins TRBV4-1 and TRBJ1-3, with D perhaps matching TRBD1 (6 bases). Trimming stripped 0 bases from V and 4 bases from J, with 13 bases between. The CDR3 consists of 16 residues. Germline V gene lookup returns CDR1 MGHRA and CDR2 YSYEKL. The CDR3 coding sequence is TGCGCCAGCAGCCAAGATGGAGGGGGTAGGGGAAACACCATATATTTT. Amino acid sequence: CASSQDGGGRGNTIYF.

Here the CDR3 reads CASSEHNRGFTDTQYF. The CDR3 DNA follows: TGTGCCAGCAGTGAACATAACAGGGGTTTCACAGATACGCAGTATTTT. The chain carries TRBV25-1 and TRBJ2-3; 7 bases agree with TRBD1. Trimming removed 2 bases from V and 2 bases from J; junction bases left unmatched: 7. Germline V gene sequence: CDR1 MGHDK, CDR2 SYGVNS. The CDR3 runs to 16 residues.

The chain couples TRBV5-1 to TRBJ1-5, with D uncertain. The germline V gene encodes CDR1 SGHRS and CDR2 YFSETQ. V lost 4 bases to trimming and J lost 4 bases, with 12 bases between them. The CDR3 is 14 amino acids. The CDR3 DNA reads as TGCGCCAGCAGCGTCAGTAGCCCTAATCAGCCCCAGCATTTT. Amino acids: CASSVSSPNQPQHF.

As for this clone: Additional DNA sequences in this sample encode the identical CDR3. The rearrangement links TRBV7-9 to TRBJ2-3; D might be TRBD1 or TRBD2, each matching 5 bases. V was trimmed by 1 base and J by 5 bases, leaving 7 bases between them. Germline CDR1 reads SEHNR; CDR2 reads FQNEAQ (reference sequence). The CDR3 sequence is 13 residues long. The chain's CDR3 is CASSLVGGDTQYF. For the CDR3, the DNA is TGTGCCAGCAGCTTAGTTGGGGGAGATACGCAGTATTTT.

The CDR3 sequence: CAWSVAYTDTQYF. For the CDR3, the DNA is TGTGCCTGGAGTGTGGCCTACACAGATACGCAGTATTTT. The chain uses TRBV30 and TRBJ2-3, with D uncertain. There are 13 residues in the CDR3. Germline CDR1 GTSNPN, CDR2 SVGIG (reference sequence). V was clipped by 0 bases and J by 2 bases, with 6 bases between them.

The J gene is TRBJ2-1, the V gene TRBV15, with no clear D. The V end lost 0 bases, the J end lost 0 bases, and 9 bases lay between the germline ends. Germline V lookup: CDR1 LNHNV, CDR2 YYDKDF (reference sequence). The CDR3 extends over 16 amino acids. This chain's CDR3 is CATSRERPGSYNEQFF. The DNA for the CDR3 is TGTGCCACCAGCAGAGAACGGCCTGGCTCCTACAATGAGCAGTTCTTC.

This chain joins TRBV6-5 and TRBJ1-1, with D unclear. The CDR3 loop spans 16 amino acids. Germline CDR1 and CDR2: MNHEY and SVGAGI. The V and J ends lost 0 bases and 7 bases respectively, with 18 bases between them. Here the CDR3 DNA reads TGTGCCAGCAGTTACTCGACTATTAGACCTTCCCATGAAGCTTTCTTT. It translates to CASSYSTIRPSHEAFF.

The rearrangement uses TRBV5-1 and TRBJ2-1; D perhaps matches TRBD2 (6 bases). CDR3 size: 13 residues. CDR1 SGHRS and CDR2 YFSETQ come from the germline V gene. Between the trimmed V and J ends, which lost 3 bases and 7 bases, there was a span of 11 bases. This chain's CDR3 is CASSSRGWNEQFF. The CDR3 region has the DNA TGCGCCAGCAGCTCGCGGGGCTGGAATGAGCAGTTCTTC.

The gene calls are TRBV4-3 and TRBJ2-3; possibly TRBD2 for D (6 bases). There are 16 residues in the CDR3. The ends were cut back, 4 bases at V and 8 bases at J, with 22 bases in the middle. Per the germline V gene, CDR1 is LGHNA and CDR2 is YSLEER. CDR3 sequence: CASSPSRDSETGTQYF. The DNA of the CDR3 is TGCGCCAGCAGCCCAAGCCGGGACTCGGAGACGGGTACGCAGTATTTT.

A single count supports this clone. This sequence joins TRBV6-5 and TRBJ1-5; D gene ambiguous. Trimming cost V 4 bases and J 2 bases, with 6 bases left between them. Germline V gives CDR1 MNHEY, CDR2 SVGAGI. The CDR3 loop spans 13 amino acids. As DNA, the CDR3 is TGTGCCAGCAGTTTGGACGGCAATCAGCCCCAGCATTTT. It is translated as CASSLDGNQPQHF.

The J gene is TRBJ2-7, the V gene TRBV30; possible D gene TRBD2, 6 bases. Germline V gene lookup returns CDR1 GTSNPN and CDR2 SVGIG (reference sequence). V was shortened by 3 bases and J by 2 bases, with 11 bases between the two germline ends. CDR3 length: 13 residues. The CDR3 loop reads CAWRLGGTYEQYF. The CDR3 nucleotides are TGTGCCTGGAGATTGGGGGGAACCTACGAGCAGTACTTC.

The CDR3 DNA sequence: TGTGCCACTCGTCGGAGGGCTAGCGGTCCGAACACCGGGGAGCTGTTTTTT. Residues: CATRRRASGPNTGELFF. The J gene is TRBJ2-2, the V gene TRBV19; 7 nucleotides agree with TRBD2. Germline trimming cut 10 bases from V and 0 bases from J; bases unmatched to any gene: 14. Per the germline V gene, CDR1 is LNHDA and CDR2 is SQIVND (reference sequence). The CDR3 length is 17 residues.

V is TRBV10-3 and J is TRBJ1-6, with D possibly TRBD1 on 5 matching bases. Trimming cost V 2 bases and J 4 bases, with 9 bases left between them. This CDR3 is 15 amino acids long. Germline assignment: CDR1 ENHRY and CDR2 SYGVKD. The CDR3 spells CAISEGGFYNSPLHF. Here the CDR3 DNA reads TGTGCCATCAGTGAGGGGGGGTTTTATAATTCACCCCTCCACTTT.

This clone was observed once. The V and J genes are TRBV11-1 and TRBJ2-2; tentatively, D is TRBD2 (6 bases). Trimming stripped 5 bases from V and 1 base from J, with 11 bases between. The CDR3 contains 15 residues. Germline CDR1 SGHAT, CDR2 FQDESV (reference sequence). CDR3 sequence: CASSPRRENTGELFF. In DNA, the CDR3 is TGTGCCAGCAGCCCGCGGAGGGAGAACACCGGGGAGCTGTTTTTT.

The rearrangement joins TRBV6-6 to TRBJ2-1; no clear D. The CDR3 totals 12 residues. V was shortened by 5 bases and J by 4 bases, with 6 bases between the two germline ends. Germline CDR1 and CDR2: MNHNY and SVGAGI (reference sequence). The CDR3: CASSPTYNEQFF. In nucleotides, the CDR3 is TGTGCCAGCAGTCCCACGTACAATGAGCAGTTCTTC.

This clone was seen just once. The CDR3 sequence: CASRRGRETQYF. CDR3 coding DNA: TGTGCCAGCAGACGGGGTAGAGAGACCCAGTACTTC. The chain recombines TRBV27 with TRBJ2-5, with TRBD2 as a possible D gene (5 bases). The CDR3 is made up of 12 amino acids. V lost 6 bases and J 4 bases, leaving 9 bases between the germline ends. Germline V gene lookup returns CDR1 MNHEY and CDR2 SMNVEV (reference sequence).

In nucleotides, the CDR3 is TGCGCCAGCAGCTTGGGGACATGGAGCTACAATGAGCAGTTCTTC. Translating it yields CASSLGTWSYNEQFF. This chain connects TRBV5-1 to TRBJ2-1; D may be TRBD1 (5 bases). Germline lookup yields CDR1 SGHRS and CDR2 YFSETQ. Trimming left V 0 bases short and J 3 bases short, with 10 bases between. This CDR3 has 15 amino acids. The variable domain in full, with the rest retrieved from reference TRBV5-1 and TRBJ2-1, is KAGVTQTPRYLIKTRGQQVTLSCSPISGHRSVSWYQQTPGQGLQFLFEYFSETQRNKGNFPGRFSGRQFSNSRSEMNVSTLELGDSALYLCASSLGTWSYNEQFFGPGTRLTVL.

The chain combines TRBV25-1 with TRBJ1-6; 7 bases fit TRBD1. The CDR3 runs to 16 residues. Germline V gives CDR1 MGHDK, CDR2 SYGVNS. V lost 2 bases to trimming and J lost 9 bases; unmatched junction nucleotides: 10. DNA for the CDR3: TGTGCCAGCAGTGAAAAGTGGGCGACAGGGCTTTCACCCCTCCACTTT. It encodes CASSEKWATGLSPLHF.

This clone has a single count. This chain uses TRBV10-3 with TRBJ2-2; D is undetermined. The V and J ends lost 2 bases and 6 bases respectively, with 10 bases between them. The CDR3 has 14 residues. Germline lookup yields CDR1 ENHRY and CDR2 SYGVKD. CDR3: CAISEGVDPGELFF. Written as DNA, the CDR3 is TGTGCCATCAGTGAGGGGGTTGATCCCGGGGAGCTGTTTTTT.

The chain carries TRBV19 and TRBJ2-7, with TRBD1 matching over 7 bases. The trim removed 3 bases at V and 0 bases at J, leaving 8 bases unmatched. The V gene's germline CDR1 is LNHDA and CDR2 SQIVND (reference sequence). This CDR3 is built from 16 residues. CDR3 coding DNA: TGTGCCAGTAGTATGGTGGCCGGGACAGTCTCCTACGAGCAGTACTTC. Amino acid sequence: CASSMVAGTVSYEQYF. The entire variable domain, with the rest obtained from reference TRBV19 and TRBJ2-7, is as follows: DGGITQSPKYLFRKEGQNVTLSCEQNLNHDAMYWYRQDPGQGLRLIYYSQIVNDFQKGDIAEGYSVSREKKESFPLTVTSAQKNPTAFYLCASSMVAGTVSYEQYFGPGTRLTVT.

On this clone: The sample holds other DNA sequences that translate to the same CDR3. This chain joins TRBV7-9 and TRBJ2-3, with 10 bases fitting TRBD2. The CDR3 loop spans 16 amino acids. The germline gives CDR1 SEHNR, CDR2 FQNEAQ (reference sequence). V was clipped by 2 bases and J by 2 bases; unmatched bases: 4. This CDR3 is CASSLRTSGPTDTQYF. For the CDR3, the DNA is TGTGCCAGCAGCTTACGGACTAGCGGACCCACAGATACGCAGTATTTT.